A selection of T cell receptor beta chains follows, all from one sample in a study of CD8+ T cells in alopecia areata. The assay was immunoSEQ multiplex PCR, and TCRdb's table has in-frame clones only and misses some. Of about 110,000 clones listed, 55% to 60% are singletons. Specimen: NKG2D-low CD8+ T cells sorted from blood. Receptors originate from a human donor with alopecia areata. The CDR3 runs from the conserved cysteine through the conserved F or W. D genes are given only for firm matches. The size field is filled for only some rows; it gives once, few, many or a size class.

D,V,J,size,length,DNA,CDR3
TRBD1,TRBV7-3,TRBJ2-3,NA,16,TGTGCCAGCAGCTTACACCGGGACAGTGACACAGATACGCAGTATTTT,CASSLHRDSDTDTQYF
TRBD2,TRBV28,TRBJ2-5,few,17,TGTGCCAGCAGGCCGGGACTAGCGGGAGGGCAGGAAAAGACCCAGTACTTC,CASRPGLAGGQEKTQYF
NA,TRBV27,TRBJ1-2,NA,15,TGTGCCAGCAGTTTTGGGGGGACCCCATCCAGTGGCTACACCTTC,CASSFGGTPSSGYTF
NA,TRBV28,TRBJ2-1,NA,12,TGTGCCAGCAGTTTAATTGTCAATGAGCAGTTCTTC,CASSLIVNEQFF
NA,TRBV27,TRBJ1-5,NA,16,TGTGCCAGCAGGGAACAGGGTGGGGCTAGCAATCAGCCCCAGCATTTT,CASREQGGASNQPQHF
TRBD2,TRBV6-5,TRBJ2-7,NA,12,TGTGCCACCTCCGGGACTAAATACGAGCAGTACTTC,CATSGTKYEQYF
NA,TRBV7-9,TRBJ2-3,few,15,TGTGCCAGCATAAGCGGAGCGACTAGCACAGATACGCAGTATTTT,CASISGATSTDTQYF
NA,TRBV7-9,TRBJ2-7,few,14,TGTGCCAGCAGCTCGTTTGAGGGGGTTTACGAGCAGTACTTC,CASSSFEGVYEQYF
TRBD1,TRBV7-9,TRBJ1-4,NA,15,TGTGCCAGCAGCCAACGGACAGGAGCTAATGAAAAACTGTTTTTT,CASSQRTGANEKLFF
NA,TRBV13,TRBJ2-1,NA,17,TGTGCCAGCAGCTTAGTAGGAGGGGAAAGCTCCTACAATGAGCAGTTCTTC,CASSLVGGESSYNEQFF
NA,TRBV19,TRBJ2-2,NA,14,TGTGCCAGTAGTCAGGGGGAGGACACCGGGGAGCTGTTTTTT,CASSQGEDTGELFF
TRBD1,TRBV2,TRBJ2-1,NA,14,TGTGCCAGCATTGCCAGGGGGCAAGACAATGAGCAGTTCTTC,CASIARGQDNEQFF
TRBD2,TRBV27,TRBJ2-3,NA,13,TGTGCCAGCAGTTCTCCCGGGGGGGATACACAGTATTTT,CASSSPGGDTQYF
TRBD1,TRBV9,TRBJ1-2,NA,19,TGTGCCAGCAGCGAAAAACCCAGGGGGCTAGCCCCGATTCGCCATGGCTACACCTTC,CASSEKPRGLAPIRHGYTF
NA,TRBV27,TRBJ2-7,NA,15,TGTGCCAGCAGCACCTCAGTAAAAGGGGTCTCTCAGCAGTACTTC,CASSTSVKGVSQQYF
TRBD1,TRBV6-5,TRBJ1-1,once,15,TGTGCCAGCAGTTACACAGGACAGGGCTCCACTGAAGCTTTCTTT,CASSYTGQGSTEAFF